This TCR beta chain came from a study of cytomegalovirus exposure and HLA in healthy donors (dated by TCRdb to 2017 to 2019). About the study as a whole: A later analysis indicated that the 95 to 150 validation repertoires were generated on the platform also employed for the 700 or so repertoires of the first cohort. The aim of the study was to test whether cataloging public T cell receptors could identify signatures of past pathogen exposure. Besides the first cohort of roughly 660 subjects, a separate validation cohort made up of roughly 120 different subjects was used. To predict cytomegalovirus infection status, the study combined high-throughput TCR immunosequencing, statistical association of individual TCRs with disease status, and machine learning.

Trimming removed 7 bases from V and 5 bases from J; the gene matches leave 12 bases unexplained. For CDR1 and CDR2, the germline V gene lists SGHNT and YENEEA. From cysteine to phenylalanine, the CDR3 is 15 amino acids long. The sequence is cut down to CDR3 DNA, 45 bases in frame from base 1. The library was obtained by the immunoSEQ multiplex PCR assay. Per the original workflow: A statistical classification framework was built for diagnosing cytomegalovirus status from the catalog of TCR beta chain sequences. The source is immuneACCESS, and TCRdb retained only in-frame sequences with V and J called. Part of the clones is not carried over; for the studies checked, unresolved V genes explain less than half of this, and the remainder is unexplained. V and J calls and clone size come straight from that table; D and trimming were deduced from the DNA. The sample includes about 100,000 clones, with about 85% observed a single time. The ten largest clones represent 3% to 3.5% of the sample.

Donors formed part of the validation cohort, which comprised 120 subjects and was distinct from the first cohort of several hundred subjects. To note about this clone: Its recognized antigen is unknown. Base qualities are not provided; no much larger clone lies one nucleotide away.

The study at large found these results: The authors suggested that the approach could potentially be extended to other disease states and immunological phenotypes. While some public TCRs were present in many individuals, most TCR sequences turned up only very rarely across donors. Of the cluster scores, 85% to 95% were above 0 in a later analysis, which found that TCRs clustered in the first cohort also tended to co-occur in the 110 or so validation repertoires. Cytomegalovirus status was reported to be diagnosed by the classifier with high specificity and sensitivity in both the original and validation cohorts. A later analysis had no HLA typing for the validation cohort, so co-occurrence there was scored across all 130 or so repertoires. In vitro tests confirmed that three of the cytomegalovirus-associated TCR beta chains recognize cytomegalovirus antigens. The study gave a list of about 170 TCR beta chains associated with cytomegalovirus.

This clonotype was obtained from a woman under 30 in good health and CMV-seronegative. Recombination linked TRBV11-3 to TRBJ1-1, with TRBD1 matching 8 junction bases. The sequencing sample was made of PBMCs. At the DNA level, the sequence is TGTGCCAGCACCCCGACAGGGGAACCTGGGACTGAAGCTTTCTTT. This yields the protein CASTPTGEPGTEAFF.